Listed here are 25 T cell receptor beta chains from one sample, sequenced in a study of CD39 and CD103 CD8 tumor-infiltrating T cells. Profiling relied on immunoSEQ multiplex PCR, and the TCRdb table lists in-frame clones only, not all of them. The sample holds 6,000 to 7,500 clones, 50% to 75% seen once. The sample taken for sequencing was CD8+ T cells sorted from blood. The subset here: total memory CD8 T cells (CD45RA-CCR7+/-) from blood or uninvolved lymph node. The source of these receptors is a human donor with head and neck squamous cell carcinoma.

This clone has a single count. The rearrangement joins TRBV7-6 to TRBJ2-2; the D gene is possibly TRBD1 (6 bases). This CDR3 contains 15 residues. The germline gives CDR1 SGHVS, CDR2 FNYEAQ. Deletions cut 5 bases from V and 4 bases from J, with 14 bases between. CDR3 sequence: CASSKTGFSTGELFF. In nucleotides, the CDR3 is TGTGCCAGCAGCAAAACAGGGTTTAGCACCGGGGAGCTGTTTTTT.

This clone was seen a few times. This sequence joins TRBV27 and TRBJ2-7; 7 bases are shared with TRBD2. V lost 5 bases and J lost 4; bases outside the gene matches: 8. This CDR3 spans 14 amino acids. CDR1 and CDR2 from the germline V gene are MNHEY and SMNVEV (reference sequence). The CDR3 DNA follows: TGTGCCAGCAGTCCCTCGAGGGGAGGGTACGAGCAGTACTTC. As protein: CASSPSRGGYEQYF.

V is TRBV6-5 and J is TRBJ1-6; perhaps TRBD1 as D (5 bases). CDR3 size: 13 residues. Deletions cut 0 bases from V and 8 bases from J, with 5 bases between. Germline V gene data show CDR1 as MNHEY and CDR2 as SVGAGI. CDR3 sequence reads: CASSYSGDSPLHF. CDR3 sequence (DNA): TGTGCCAGCAGTTACTCGGGGGATTCACCCCTCCACTTT.

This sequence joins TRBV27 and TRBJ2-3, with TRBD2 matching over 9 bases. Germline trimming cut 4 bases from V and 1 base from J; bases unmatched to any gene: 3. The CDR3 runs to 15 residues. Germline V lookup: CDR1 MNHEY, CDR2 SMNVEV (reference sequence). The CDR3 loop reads CASSYRTSGTDTQYF. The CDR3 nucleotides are TGTGCCAGCAGTTATCGGACTAGCGGCACAGATACGCAGTATTTT.

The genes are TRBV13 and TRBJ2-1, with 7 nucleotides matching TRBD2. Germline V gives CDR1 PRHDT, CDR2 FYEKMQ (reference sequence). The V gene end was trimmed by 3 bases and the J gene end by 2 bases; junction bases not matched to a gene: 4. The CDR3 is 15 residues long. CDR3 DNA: TGTGCCAGCAGCTTTGTGCGGGAGACCTACAATGAGCAGTTCTTC. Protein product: CASSFVRETYNEQFF. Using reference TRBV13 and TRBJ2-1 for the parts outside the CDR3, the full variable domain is AAGVIQSPRHLIKEKRETATLKCYPIPRHDTVYWYQQGPGQDPQFLISFYEKMQSDKGSIPDRFSAQQFSDYHSELNMSSLELGDSALYFCASSFVRETYNEQFFGPGTRLTVL.

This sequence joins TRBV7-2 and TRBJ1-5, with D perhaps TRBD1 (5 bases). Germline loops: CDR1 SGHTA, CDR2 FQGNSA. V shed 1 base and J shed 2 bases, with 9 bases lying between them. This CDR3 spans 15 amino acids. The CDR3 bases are TGTGCCAGCAGCTTAGTGCTAGGGGGCAATCAGCCCCAGCATTTT. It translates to CASSLVLGGNQPQHF.

The chain's CDR3 is CASSLSQGEKLFF. The CDR3 nucleotides are TGTGCCAGCAGTTTATCGCAGGGGGAAAAACTGTTTTTT. The chain employs TRBV28 and TRBJ1-4, with a possible D match to TRBD1 (6 bases). V gave up 1 base and J gave up 8 bases, with 8 bases separating them. The CDR3 totals 13 residues. Per germline, CDR1 MDHEN and CDR2 SYDVKM. Based on the CDR3 plus reference TRBV28 and TRBJ1-4, the full variable domain is DVKVTQSSRYLVKRTGEKVFLECVQDMDHENMFWYRQDPGLGLRLIYFSYDVKMKEKGDIPEGYSVSREKKERFSLILESASTNQTSMYLCASSLSQGEKLFFGSGTQLSVL.

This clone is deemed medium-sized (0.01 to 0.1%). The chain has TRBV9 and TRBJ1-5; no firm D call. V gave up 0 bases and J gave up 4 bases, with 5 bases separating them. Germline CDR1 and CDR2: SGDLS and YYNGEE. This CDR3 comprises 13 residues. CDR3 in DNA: TGTGCCAGCAGCGTAGGGTCGAATCAGCCCCAGCATTTT. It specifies CASSVGSNQPQHF.

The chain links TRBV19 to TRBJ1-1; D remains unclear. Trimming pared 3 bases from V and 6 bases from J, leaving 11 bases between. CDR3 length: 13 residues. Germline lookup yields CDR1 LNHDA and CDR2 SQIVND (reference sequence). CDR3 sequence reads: CASSMVEGSEAFF. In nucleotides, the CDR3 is TGTGCCAGTAGTATGGTCGAGGGCTCTGAAGCTTTCTTT.

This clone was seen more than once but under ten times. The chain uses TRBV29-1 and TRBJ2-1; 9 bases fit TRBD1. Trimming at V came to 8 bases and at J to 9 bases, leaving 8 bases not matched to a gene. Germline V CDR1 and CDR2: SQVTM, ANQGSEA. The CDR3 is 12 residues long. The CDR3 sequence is CSTLGQGTEQFF. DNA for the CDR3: TGCAGCACACTGGGACAGGGAACTGAGCAGTTCTTC.

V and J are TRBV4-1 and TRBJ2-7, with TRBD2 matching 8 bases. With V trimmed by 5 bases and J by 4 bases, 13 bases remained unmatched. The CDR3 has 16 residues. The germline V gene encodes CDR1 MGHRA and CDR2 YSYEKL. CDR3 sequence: CASSYKHGGGFYEQYF. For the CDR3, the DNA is TGCGCCAGCAGCTACAAGCACGGGGGGGGCTTTTACGAGCAGTACTTC.

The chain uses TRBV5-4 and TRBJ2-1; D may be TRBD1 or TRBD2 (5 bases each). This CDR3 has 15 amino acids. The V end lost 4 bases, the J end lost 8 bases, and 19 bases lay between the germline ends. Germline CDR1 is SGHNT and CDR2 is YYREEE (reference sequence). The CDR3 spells CASSPGIGDLDEQFF. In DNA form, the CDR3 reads TGTGCCAGCAGCCCCGGGATCGGGGACCTAGATGAGCAGTTCTTC.

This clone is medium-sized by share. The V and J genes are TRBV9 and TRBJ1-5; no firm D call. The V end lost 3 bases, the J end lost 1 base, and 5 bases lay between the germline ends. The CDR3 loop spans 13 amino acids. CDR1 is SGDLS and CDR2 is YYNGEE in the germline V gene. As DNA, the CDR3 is TGTGCCAGCAGCGGAGGAAGCAATCAGCCCCAGCATTTT. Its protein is CASSGGSNQPQHF. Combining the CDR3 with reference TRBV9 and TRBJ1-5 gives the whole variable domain DSGVTQTPKHLITATGQRVTLRCSPRSGDLSVYWYQQSLDQGLQFLIQYYNGEERAKGNILERFSAQQFPDLHSELNLSSLELGDSALYFCASSGGSNQPQHFGDGTRLSIL.

CDR3 sequence reads: CASTPYSGTTYGYTF. In DNA form, the CDR3 reads TGTGCCAGCACCCCGTATTCCGGGACAACTTATGGCTACACCTTC. This chain uses TRBV27 with TRBJ1-2, with a weak D call TRBD1 (6 bases). The length of the CDR3 is 15 residues. CDR1 MNHEY and CDR2 SMNVEV come from the germline V gene (reference sequence). Trimming shortened V by 7 bases and J by 5 bases, and 20 bases separated the two germline ends.

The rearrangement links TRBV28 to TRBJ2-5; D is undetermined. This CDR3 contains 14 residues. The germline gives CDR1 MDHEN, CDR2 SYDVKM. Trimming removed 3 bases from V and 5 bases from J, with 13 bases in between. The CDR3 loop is CASSFTGDGETQYF. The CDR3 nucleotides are TGTGCCAGCAGTTTTACCGGAGATGGGGAGACCCAGTACTTC.

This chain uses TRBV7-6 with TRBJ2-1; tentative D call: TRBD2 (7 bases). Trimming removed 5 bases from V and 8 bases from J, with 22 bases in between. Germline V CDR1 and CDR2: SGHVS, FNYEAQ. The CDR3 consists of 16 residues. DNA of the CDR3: TGTGCCAGCAGCGTCTACTCTCCCGGGGGGCAGGATGAGCAGTTCTTC. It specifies CASSVYSPGGQDEQFF.

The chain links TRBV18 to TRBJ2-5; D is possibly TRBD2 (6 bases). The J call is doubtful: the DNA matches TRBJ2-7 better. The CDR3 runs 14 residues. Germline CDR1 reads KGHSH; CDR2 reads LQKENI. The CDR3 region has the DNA TGTGCCAGCTCACCAATGGAGGGGTTTTACGAGCAGTACTTC. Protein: CASSPMEGFYEQYF.

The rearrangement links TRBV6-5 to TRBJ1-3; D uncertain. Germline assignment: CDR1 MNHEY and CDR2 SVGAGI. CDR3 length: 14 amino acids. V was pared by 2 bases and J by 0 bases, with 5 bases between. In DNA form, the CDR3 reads TGTGCCAGCAGTTACATGAGCTCTGGAAACACCATATATTTT. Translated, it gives CASSYMSSGNTIYF.

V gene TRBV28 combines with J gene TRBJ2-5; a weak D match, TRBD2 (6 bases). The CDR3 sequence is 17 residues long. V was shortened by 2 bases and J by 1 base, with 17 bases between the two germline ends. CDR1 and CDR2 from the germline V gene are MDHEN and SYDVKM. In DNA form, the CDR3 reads TGTGCCAGCAGTTTAACGGTTTTCGGGGGAGGCCAAGAGACCCAGTACTTC. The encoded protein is CASSLTVFGGGQETQYF.

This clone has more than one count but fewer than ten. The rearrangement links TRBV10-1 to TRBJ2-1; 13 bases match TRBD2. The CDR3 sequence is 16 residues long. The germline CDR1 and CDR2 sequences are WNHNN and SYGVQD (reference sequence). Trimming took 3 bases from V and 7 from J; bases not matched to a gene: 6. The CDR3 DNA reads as TGCGCCAGCAGTGATTACGGGACTAGCGGGATTAATGAGCAGTTCTTC. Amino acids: CASSDYGTSGINEQFF.

CDR3 sequence (DNA): TGTGCCAGCAGCCAAGATCTAGGAGACAGGGCGTACGAGCAGTACTTC. It yields the protein CASSQDLGDRAYEQYF. V gene TRBV14 combines with J gene TRBJ2-7, with TRBD1 matching 7 bases. The junction had 9 bases not matched to a gene; V was cut back by 0 bases and J by 4 bases. The germline CDR1 and CDR2 sequences are SGHDN and FVKESK. The CDR3 is 16 amino acids.

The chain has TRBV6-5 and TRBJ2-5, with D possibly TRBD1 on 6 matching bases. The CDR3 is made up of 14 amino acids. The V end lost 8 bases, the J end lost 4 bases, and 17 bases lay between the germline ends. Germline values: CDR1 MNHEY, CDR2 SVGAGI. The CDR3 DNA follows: TGTGCCAGCCAAGCCGGGACACCCCCAGAGACCCAGTACTTC. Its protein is CASQAGTPPETQYF.

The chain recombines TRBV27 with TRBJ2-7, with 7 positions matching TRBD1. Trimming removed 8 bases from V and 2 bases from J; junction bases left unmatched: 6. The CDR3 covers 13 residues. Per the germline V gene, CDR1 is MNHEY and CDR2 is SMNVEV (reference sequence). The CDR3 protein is CASGRDSTYEQYF. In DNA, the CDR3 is TGTGCCAGCGGCCGGGACAGCACCTACGAGCAGTACTTC.

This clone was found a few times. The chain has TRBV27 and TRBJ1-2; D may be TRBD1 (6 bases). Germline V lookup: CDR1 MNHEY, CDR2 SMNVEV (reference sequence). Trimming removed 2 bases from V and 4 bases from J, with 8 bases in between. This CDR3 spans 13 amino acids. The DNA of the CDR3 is TGTGCCAGCAGTTTAACAGGGCCCTATGGCTACACCTTC. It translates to CASSLTGPYGYTF.

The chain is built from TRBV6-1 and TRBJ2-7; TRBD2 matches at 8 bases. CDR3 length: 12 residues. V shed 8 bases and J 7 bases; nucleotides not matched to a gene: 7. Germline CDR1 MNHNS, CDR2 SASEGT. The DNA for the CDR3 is TGTGCCAGCGACGGGAGGGCCCGGGAGCAGTACTTC. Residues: CASDGRAREQYF.